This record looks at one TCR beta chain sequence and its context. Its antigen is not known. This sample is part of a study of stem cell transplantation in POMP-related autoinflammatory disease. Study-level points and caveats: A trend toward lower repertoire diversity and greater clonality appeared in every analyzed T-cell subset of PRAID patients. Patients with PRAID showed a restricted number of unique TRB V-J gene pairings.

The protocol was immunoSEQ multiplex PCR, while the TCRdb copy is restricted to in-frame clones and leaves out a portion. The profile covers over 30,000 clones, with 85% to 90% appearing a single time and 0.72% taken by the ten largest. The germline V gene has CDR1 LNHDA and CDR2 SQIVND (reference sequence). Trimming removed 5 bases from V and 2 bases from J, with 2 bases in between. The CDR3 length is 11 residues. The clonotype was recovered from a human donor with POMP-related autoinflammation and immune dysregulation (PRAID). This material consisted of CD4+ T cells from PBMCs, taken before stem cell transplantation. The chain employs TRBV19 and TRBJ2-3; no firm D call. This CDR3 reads CASSATDTQYF. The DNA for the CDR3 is TGTGCCAGTAGTGCCACAGATACGCAGTATTTT.